The 10 T cell receptor beta chains in this list originate from one sample, sequenced in a study of blood T cells in healthy people across ages. A second about 6 to 12 cycle PCR used barcoded and J-beta primers. TCRdb itself ran the 5' RACE reads through MiXCR, one entry per CDR3 protein. The profile shows approximately 850,000 distinct CDR3 sequences, 58% of them singletons. The sequencing input was blood. The receptor set was obtained from a young man in good health.

The V call is TRBV20-1, the J call TRBJ2-1, with 7 positions matching TRBD1. V was clipped by 7 bases and J by 7 bases; unmatched bases: 7. The CDR3 runs 12 residues. Germline values: CDR1 DFQATT, CDR2 SNEGSKA (reference sequence). CDR3 nucleotides: TGCAGTGGACAGGGCGTTAGAAATGAGCAGTTCTTC. It is translated as CSGQGVRNEQFF.

This sequence joins TRBV10-3 and TRBJ2-7; the D is unclear. The CDR3 runs to 14 residues. V was shortened by 6 bases and J by 2 bases, with 14 bases between the two germline ends. Germline CDR1 is ENHRY and CDR2 is SYGVKD. The CDR3 nucleotides read TGTGCCATCAGCGATCATCAGTCGGCCTACGAGCAGTACTTC. This gives the protein CAISDHQSAYEQYF.

As to this clonotype: At one of its ends the junction is not consistent with the germline gene, which may arise from a read error. The CDR3 here is CTSTLAGRGTQYF. DNA for the CDR3: TGTACCAGCACCCTAGCGGGGCGAGGGACGCAGTATTTT. V usage is TRBV12-3 or TRBV12-4 and J usage is TRBJ2-3, with 9 bases identical to TRBD2. This CDR3 comprises 13 residues.

The chain joins TRBV14 to TRBJ1-2, with 7 nucleotides matching TRBD1. V shed 1 base and J 6 bases; nucleotides not matched to a gene: 11. The germline V gene has CDR1 SGHDN and CDR2 FVKESK. The CDR3 has 16 amino acids. The CDR3 reads CASSQGQGVFENGYTF. The CDR3 coding sequence is TGTGCCAGCAGCCAAGGACAGGGCGTTTTCGAAAATGGCTACACCTTC. The variable domain in full, completed from reference TRBV14 and TRBJ1-2, reads EAGVTQFPSHSVIEKGQTVTLRCDPISGHDNLYWYRRVMGKEIKFLLHFVKESKQDESGMPNNRFLAERTGGTYSTLKVQPAELEDSGVYFCASSQGQGVFENGYTFGSGTRLTVV.

V usage is TRBV3-1 and J usage is TRBJ1-1; D might be TRBD1 (5 bases). V lost 4 bases, J lost 5 bases, and 11 bases lay in between. The CDR3 extends over 13 amino acids. Germline V lookup: CDR1 LGHDT, CDR2 YNNKEL (reference sequence). The CDR3 here is CASSPVGGTEAFF. In DNA, the CDR3 is TGTGCCAGCAGCCCCGTGGGGGGGACTGAAGCTTTCTTT. Filled out from reference TRBV3-1 and TRBJ1-1, the complete variable domain reads DTAVSQTPKYLVTQMGNDKSIKCEQNLGHDTMYWYKQDSKKFLKIMFSYNNKELIINETVPNRFSPKSPDKAHLNLHINSLELGDSAVYFCASSPVGGTEAFFGQGTRLTVV.

The rearrangement links TRBV29-1 to TRBJ1-2; no definite D call. CDR3 length: 11 amino acids. Trimming stripped 4 bases from V and 8 bases from J, with 11 bases between. Germline V lookup: CDR1 SQVTM, CDR2 ANQGSEA. The CDR3 DNA follows: TGCAGCGTTGGGGTGTCTTGGGGCTACACCTTC. Encoded protein: CSVGVSWGYTF. Supplemented by reference TRBV29-1 and TRBJ1-2, the full variable domain reads SAVISQKPSRDICQRGTSLTIQCQVDSQVTMMFWYRQQPGQSLTLIATANQGSEATYESGFVIDKFPISRPNLTFSTLTVSNMSPEDSSIYLCSVGVSWGYTFGSGTRLTVV.

This clonotype was found a few times. The V call is TRBV4-3, the J call TRBJ2-1; TRBD2 aligns across 8 bases. V lost 0 bases and J lost 7; bases outside the gene matches: 14. This CDR3 is built from 18 residues. Per the germline V gene, CDR1 is LGHNA and CDR2 is YSLEER. CDR3 loop: CASSQEAPTSGGGNEQFF. In DNA, the CDR3 is TGCGCCAGCAGCCAAGAGGCCCCCACTAGCGGAGGAGGAAATGAGCAGTTCTTC.

V is TRBV2 and J is TRBJ2-1, with D perhaps given as TRBD1 or TRBD2 (5 bases each). Germline lookup yields CDR1 SNHLY and CDR2 FYNNEI. The V end was cut by 5 bases, the J end by 3 bases, with 14 bases between. The CDR3 length is 15 residues. The DNA of the CDR3 is TGTGCCAGCAGTACCGGGACCTCATTCTACAATGAGCAGTTCTTC. Amino acids: CASSTGTSFYNEQFF.

This clonotype occurred a few times. The gene calls are TRBV27 and TRBJ1-2; D uncertain. Trimming pared 6 bases from V and 5 bases from J, leaving 13 bases between. This CDR3 is 13 amino acids long. Germline CDR1 reads MNHEY; CDR2 reads SMNVEV (reference sequence). CDR3 region: CASRSDLIYGYTF. The CDR3 nucleotides read TGTGCCAGCAGATCGGATCTTATTTATGGCTACACCTTC.

CDR3 sequence (DNA): TGTGCCAGCAGTTACTCGAGGGGCCCCTACGAGCAGTACTTC. Translating it yields CASSYSRGPYEQYF. V and J are TRBV6-5 and TRBJ2-7; D may match TRBD1 or TRBD2 (5 bases each). The germline V gene encodes CDR1 MNHEY and CDR2 SVGAGI. V shed 0 bases and J shed 2 bases, with 8 bases lying between them. The CDR3 length is 14 residues.